The clone carrying this TCR beta chain was seen repeatedly, ten times or more. Its antigen is as yet unknown. This CDR3 is 16 amino acids long. The V segment lost 5 bases and the J segment 1 base; nucleotides outside the gene matches: 9. The V gene's germline CDR1 is SEHNR and CDR2 FQNEAQ (reference sequence). TCRdb ran MiXCR on the reads and lists one entry per CDR3 protein. The sample lists over 120,000 distinct CDR3 sequences, approximately 30% occurring once. The data were taken from a study of T cell repertoires in cytomegalovirus infection. Study-wide background: The study used recently identified HLA-C-restricted and well-studied HLA-B-restricted CMV epitopes.

The source is a human donor in good health (CMV status not recorded). Some clones in this sample may be carry-over from other donors' samples. The sample here was CD8+ T cells from cultured PBMCs, taken from culture after CMV antigen stimulation. The chain couples TRBV7-9 to TRBJ1-1; the match to TRBD1 covers 8 bases. CDR3 amino acids: CASSPGQGWGNTEAFF. CDR3 coding DNA: TGTGCCAGCAGCCCAGGACAGGGCTGGGGGAACACTGAAGCTTTCTTT. Using reference TRBV7-9 and TRBJ1-1 for the parts outside the CDR3, the full variable domain is DTGVSQNPRHKITKRGQNVTFRCDPISEHNRLYWYRQTLGQGPEFLTYFQNEAQLEKSRLLSDRFSAERPKGSFSTLEIQRTEQGDSAMYLCASSPGQGWGNTEAFFGQGTRLTVV.